This T cell receptor beta chain emerged from a study of molecular identifiers for immune sequencing clone quantification (dated by TCRdb to the late 2010s). Looking at the study overall: For a replicate experiment, the RNA from either 20,000 or 100,000 naive CD8 T cells was divided into five aliquots, and four of those aliquots went on to sequencing. The study was a methods study using CD8 T cells to benchmark molecular-identifier clustering-based TCR repertoire sequencing (MIDCIRS) and TCR RNA copy counting. Findings and caveats that apply to the study as a whole: Clones above 20 RNA copies held over 98% of molecules in CMV-specific effector cells but under 1% in naive cells. Modeling estimated 2.5 to 3.5 recovered TCR RNA copies per cell, compared with approximately 9.5 by digital PCR, which implies about 32% capture efficiency. Highly expanded clone sizes could be underestimated if identical TCR molecules share a barcode. Naive libraries contained spiked-in Jurkat TCR RNA (approximately nine copies' worth), which is not part of the donor repertoire. Even against a background of 750,000 to 1,000,000 naive CD8 T cells, spiked-in Jurkat TCR RNA amounting to a single cell's worth was reported to be detectable. When barcode sub-clustering was left out, chimeric consensus sequences inflated TCR diversity, with chimeras reaching as high as 47%.

Libraries of naive CD8 T cells were generated from around 20,000 to 990,000 sorted cells, with 10%, 30% or 50% of the purified RNA used. Naive CD8 T cells, defined as CD8+CD4-CCR7+CD45RA+, were FACS-sorted into RLT Plus buffer on a BD FACSAria II. Detection sensitivity was tested by spiking Jurkat RNA equal to some 11 TCR copies' worth into samples containing about 17,000-1,000,000 naive CD8 T cells. Enrichment of CD8 T cells was performed with RosetteSep CD8+ T Cell Enrichment Cocktail and Ficoll-Paque, after which ACK red cell lysis was carried out. The sample holds many counts of this clonotype. Its antigen remains undetermined. No base quality information exists; no much larger clone differs at one position. Based on the germline V gene (reference sequence), the CDR1 and CDR2 sequences are SEHNR and FQNEAQ. From the cysteine through the phenylalanine, the CDR3 covers 14 amino acids. Just the 42-base CDR3 DNA is kept, in frame starting at base 1. Germline trimming amounts to 6 bases on V and 9 bases on J, with 6 as the count of junction bases outside the gene matches.

The method behind the library was PCR. For sequencing, an Illumina HiSeq 4000 was employed. Bulk TCR libraries were prepared as previously described, using TCR primers listed in Table S5. Purification of total RNA was performed with the Qiagen AllPrep DNA/RNA kit. Before any analysis, reads coming from multiple sequencing runs of the same library were combined into one pool. The authors' pipeline ran thus. Only reads with exact TCR constant sequence were kept, trimmed to 150 nt, and grouped by their 12-nt molecular barcodes. Reads inside each barcode group were sub-clustered using a 15% Levenshtein threshold, and a quality-weighted consensus sequence was constructed for each RNA molecule. Non-functional sequences were removed, as were lower-count sequences one edit away from another. Based on a fit of two negative binomial distributions, barcode sub-clusters having less than 20% of the maximum read count were discarded. TCRdb passed the public sequencing reads through fastp at Q25 and MiXCR, retaining productive beta sequences. Each CDR3 protein appears once, grouped with its most common genes and DNA. These V and J calls originate from TCRdb's pipeline instead of the authors' own analysis. In this sample the table shows 9,700 or so distinct CDR3 sequences, roughly a fifth of which occur a single time. Jointly, the top ten make up around 1.5% of the sample.

Sequencing used naive CD8+ T cells from blood, with Jurkat cell RNA spiked in. The cell subset or site label corresponds to: FACS-sorted CD8+CD4-CCR7+CD45RA+ naive T cells. The chain couples TRBV7-9 to TRBJ1-6, with 9 junctional bases fitting TRBD1. The sequence derives from a human donor in good health. Some libraries in this study had Jurkat cell RNA spiked in. The sequence in DNA is TGTGCCAGCAGGGACAGGGGCGGGGGTTCACCCCTCCACTTT. Translated, it gives CASRDRGGGSPLHF. Joined to the reference TRBV7-9 and TRBJ1-6 proteins, this CDR3 gives the full variable domain: DTGVSQNPRHKITKRGQNVTFRCDPISEHNRLYWYRQTLGQGPEFLTYFQNEAQLEKSRLLSDRFSAERPKGSFSTLEIQRTEQGDSAMYLCASRDRGGGSPLHFGNGTRLTVT.